This T cell receptor beta chain was found in a study of blood T cell repertoires in COVID-19 (dated by TCRdb to 2018 to 2021). The study in broad terms: Samples from collaborators originated in the United States, Italy and Spain and spanned both the acute and convalescent phases of COVID-19. The repertoires were released in a freely available public database meant as a resource for research on the immune response to SARS-CoV-2. Where available, HLA class I and class II types were obtained from metadata supplied by the sample provider rather than from assay-based typing. The samples were drawn from the first 160 participants of the ongoing ImmuneRACE study and from 950 to 1,500 subjects provided by 6 global collaborators. A de-identified subject ID, COVID-19 status, age in years and sex were almost always included in the sample metadata. Subjects who had been exposed to COVID-19, were actively infected with it, or had recovered from it provided the deeply sampled blood TCRbeta repertoires that made up the dataset. The material from the prospective study consisted of cDNA or gDNA derived from T cells, B-cell-depleted T cells, or PBMCs. Broad study findings and their caveats: The amount of clinical and demographic metadata varied by source and participant and was provided uncurated.

The immunoSEQ Assay, a bias-controlled multiplex PCR, was used to amplify TCRbeta CDR3 regions from genomic DNA. Per the source publication's procedure: Nucleated cell counts per sample were estimated from amplification of reference gene primers within the assay. To quantify the absolute abundance of each unique TCRbeta CDR3 rearrangement, sequence reads were collapsed and filtered. Productive Simpson clonality was computed per sample as the square root of Simpson's diversity index over productive rearrangements. The table was pulled from immuneACCESS by TCRdb, which kept in-frame rearrangements only. Such tables lose some clones; where checked, under half of the loss comes from unresolved V genes, and the rest has no known cause. Clone size and V and J calls were adopted from that table, with D and trimming inferred from the DNA. Within this sample are about 160,000 clones, with 80% of them counted one time only. The ten top clones hold 3% to 4% of the sample.

Participants in the prospective study were enrolled through a virtual design, were aged about 18 to 100 years, and lived in about 25 United States geographic areas. To assign participants to cohorts, the prospective study relied on clinical history that participants themselves reported in a screening survey and a study questionnaire. For ImmuneRACE Cohort 3, a participant was defined as recovered based on two consecutive negative NP/OP PCR tests, clearance by a healthcare professional, or resolution of symptoms. In the prospective study, whole blood, serum and a nasopharyngeal or oropharyngeal swab were collected from each participant by mobile phlebotomists. Over an approximately two-month period, participants in the prospective study had the option of providing additional blood draws and questionnaires. Before DNA extraction, prospective study blood samples were shipped either frozen or at room temperature.

Comments on this clone: Its binding antigen is unknown. Per-nucleotide qualities are absent, and no much larger clonotype sits a single base away.

The CDR3 goes from the cysteine to the phenylalanine over 16 residues. The retained sequence is limited to the CDR3, 48 bases, with the frame set at the first base. V is pruned by 4 bases and J by 5 bases, leaving 13 bases of the junction without a gene match. The germline V gene (reference sequence) yields LNHDA for CDR1 and SQIVND for CDR2. This receptor was obtained from a woman in her sixties or seventies who had recovered from COVID-19. The specimen sequenced was PBMCs or T cells enriched from blood (not recorded which). This chain joins TRBV19 to TRBJ1-1, and 7 bases in between align with TRBD1. The DNA reads TGTGCCAGTAGTACCCATCCGACAGGGTCTTTAACTGAAGCTTTCTTT. This yields the protein CASSTHPTGSLTEAFF.